This T cell receptor (beta chain) is from a study of CD8+ T cells in alopecia areata. As concerns this clone: The antigen is unknown.

Findings of the study overall: Higher clonality than in normal scalp was seen in lesional scalp, especially alopecia totalis/universalis.

V lost 4 bases and J 1 base, leaving 11 bases between the germline ends. The CDR3 runs 14 residues. CDR1 SGHVS and CDR2 FNYEAQ come from the germline V gene. Extracted RNA was reverse transcribed, and the resulting cDNA served as sequencing template. Using immunoSEQ multiplex PCR, the repertoire was profiled, and TCRdb retains in-frame clones only, with some absent. The sample yields 140,000 to 150,000 clones, 75% to 90% seen once. Researchers picked out CD4+ and CD8+ T cells from PBMCs by sorting. The specimen comprised CD8+ T cells sorted from blood, sampled at week 0. The TCR sequence derives from a human donor with alopecia areata. V gene TRBV7-6 combines with J gene TRBJ2-7; a possible D gene is TRBD1 (6 bases). The chain's CDR3 is CASSSDSGSYEQYF. As DNA, the CDR3 is TGTGCCAGCAGCTCGGACAGTGGGTCCTACGAGCAGTACTTC.